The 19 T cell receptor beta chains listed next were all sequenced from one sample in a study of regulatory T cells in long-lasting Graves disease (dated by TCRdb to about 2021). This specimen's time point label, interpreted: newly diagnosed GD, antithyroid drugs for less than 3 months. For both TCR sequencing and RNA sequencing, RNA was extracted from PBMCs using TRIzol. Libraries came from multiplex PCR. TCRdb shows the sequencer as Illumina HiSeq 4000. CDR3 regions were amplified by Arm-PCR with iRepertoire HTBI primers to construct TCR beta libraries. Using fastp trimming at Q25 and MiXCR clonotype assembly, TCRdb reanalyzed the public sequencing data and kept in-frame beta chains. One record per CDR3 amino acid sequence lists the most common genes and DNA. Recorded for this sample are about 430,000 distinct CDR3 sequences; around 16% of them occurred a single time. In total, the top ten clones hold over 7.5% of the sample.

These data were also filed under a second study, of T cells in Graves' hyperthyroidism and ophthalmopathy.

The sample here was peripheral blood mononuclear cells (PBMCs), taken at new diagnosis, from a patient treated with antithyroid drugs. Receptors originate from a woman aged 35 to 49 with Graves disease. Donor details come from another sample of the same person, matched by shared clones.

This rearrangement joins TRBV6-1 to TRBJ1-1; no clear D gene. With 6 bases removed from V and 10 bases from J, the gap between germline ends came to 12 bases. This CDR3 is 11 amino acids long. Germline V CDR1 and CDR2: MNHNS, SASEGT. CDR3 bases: TGTGCCAGCAGCCCCTGGCAGACAGCTTTCTTT. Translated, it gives CASSPWQTAFF.

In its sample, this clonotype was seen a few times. The CDR3 nucleotides read TGTGCCAGCAGCGCCGAAGGCGGGAGAGTTGGTACGCAGTATTTT. Its protein is CASSAEGGRVGTQYF. This rearrangement joins TRBV9 to TRBJ2-3; 7 bases match TRBD2. The trim removed 3 bases at V and 8 bases at J, leaving 12 bases unmatched. The germline V gene encodes CDR1 SGDLS and CDR2 YYNGEE. The CDR3 sequence is 15 residues long.

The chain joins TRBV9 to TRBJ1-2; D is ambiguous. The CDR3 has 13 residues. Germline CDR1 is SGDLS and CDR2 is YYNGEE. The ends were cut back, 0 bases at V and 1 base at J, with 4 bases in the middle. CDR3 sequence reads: CASSVDGNYGYTF. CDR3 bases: TGTGCCAGCAGCGTAGACGGTAACTATGGCTACACCTTC.

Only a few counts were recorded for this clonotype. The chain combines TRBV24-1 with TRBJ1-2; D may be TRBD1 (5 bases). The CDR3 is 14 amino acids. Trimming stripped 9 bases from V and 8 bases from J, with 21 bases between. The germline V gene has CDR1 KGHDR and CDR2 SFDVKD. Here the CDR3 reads CATASGEGIGGYTF. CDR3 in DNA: TGTGCCACCGCTTCGGGGGAAGGGATCGGCGGCTACACCTTC.

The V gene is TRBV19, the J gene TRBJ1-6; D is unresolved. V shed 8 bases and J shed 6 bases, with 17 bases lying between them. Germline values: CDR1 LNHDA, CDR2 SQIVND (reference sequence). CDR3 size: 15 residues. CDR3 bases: TGTGCCAGTTCCCCCGCCAGCAATGGTAATTCACCCCTCCACTTT. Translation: CASSPASNGNSPLHF.

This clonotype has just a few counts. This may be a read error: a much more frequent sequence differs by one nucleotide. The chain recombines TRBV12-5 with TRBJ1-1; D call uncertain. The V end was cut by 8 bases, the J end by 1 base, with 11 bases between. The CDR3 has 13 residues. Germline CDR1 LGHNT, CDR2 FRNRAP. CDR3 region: CASLSERNTEAFF. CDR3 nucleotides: TGTGCTAGTTTATCCGAGCGGAACACTGAAGCTTTCTTT. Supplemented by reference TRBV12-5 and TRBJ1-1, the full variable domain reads DARVTQTPRHKVTEMGQEVTMRCQPILGHNTVFWYRQTMMQGLELLAYFRNRAPLDDSGMPKDRFSAEMPDATLATLKIQPSEPRDSAVYFCASLSERNTEAFFGQGTRLTVV.

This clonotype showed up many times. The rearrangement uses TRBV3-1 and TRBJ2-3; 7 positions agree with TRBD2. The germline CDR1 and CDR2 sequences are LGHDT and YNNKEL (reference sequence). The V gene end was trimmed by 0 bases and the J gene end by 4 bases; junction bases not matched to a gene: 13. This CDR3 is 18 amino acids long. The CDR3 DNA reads TGTGCCAGCAGCCAAGATCGGGCAGGACTAGTGACTGCAGATACGCAGTATTTT. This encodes CASSQDRAGLVTADTQYF.

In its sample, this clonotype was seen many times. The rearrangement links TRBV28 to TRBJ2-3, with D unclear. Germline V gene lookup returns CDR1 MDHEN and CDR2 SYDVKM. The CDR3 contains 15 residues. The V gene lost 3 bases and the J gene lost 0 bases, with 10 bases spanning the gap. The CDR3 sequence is CASSFSQVSTDTQYF. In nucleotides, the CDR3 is TGTGCCAGCAGTTTCAGTCAAGTTAGCACAGATACGCAGTATTTT.

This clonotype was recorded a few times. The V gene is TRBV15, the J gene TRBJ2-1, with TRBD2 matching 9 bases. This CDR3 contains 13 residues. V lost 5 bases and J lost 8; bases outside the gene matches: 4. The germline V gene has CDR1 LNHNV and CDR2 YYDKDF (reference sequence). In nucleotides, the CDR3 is TGTGCCACCAGCGGTAGCGGGAGTTATGAGCAGTTCTTC. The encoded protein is CATSGSGSYEQFF. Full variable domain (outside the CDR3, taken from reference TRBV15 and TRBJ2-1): DAMVIQNPRYQVTQFGKPVTLSCSQTLNHNVMYWYQQKSSQAPKLLFHYYDKDFNNEADTPDNFQSRRPNTSFCFLDIRSPGLGDTAMYLCATSGSGSYEQFFGPGTRLTVL.

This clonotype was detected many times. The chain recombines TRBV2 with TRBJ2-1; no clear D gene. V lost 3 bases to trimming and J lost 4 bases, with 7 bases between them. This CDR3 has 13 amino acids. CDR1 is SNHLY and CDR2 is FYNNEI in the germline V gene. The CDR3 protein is CASSDGAYNEQFF. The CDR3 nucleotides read TGTGCCAGCAGTGATGGAGCGTACAATGAGCAGTTCTTC.

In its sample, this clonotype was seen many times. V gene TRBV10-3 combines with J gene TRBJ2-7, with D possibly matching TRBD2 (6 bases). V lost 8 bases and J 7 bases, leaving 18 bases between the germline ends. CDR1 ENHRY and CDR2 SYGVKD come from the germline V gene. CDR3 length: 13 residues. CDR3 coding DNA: TGTGCCATCTCCGTCGGGAGTAAGGGGGAGCAGTACTTC. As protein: CAISVGSKGEQYF.

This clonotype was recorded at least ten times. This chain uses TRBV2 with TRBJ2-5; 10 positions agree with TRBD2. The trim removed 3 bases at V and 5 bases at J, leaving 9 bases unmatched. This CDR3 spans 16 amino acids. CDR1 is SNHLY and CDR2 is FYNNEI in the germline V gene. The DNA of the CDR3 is TGTGCCAGCAGTGACAGGAGCGGGAGGGCCTCGGAGACCCAGTACTTC. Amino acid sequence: CASSDRSGRASETQYF.

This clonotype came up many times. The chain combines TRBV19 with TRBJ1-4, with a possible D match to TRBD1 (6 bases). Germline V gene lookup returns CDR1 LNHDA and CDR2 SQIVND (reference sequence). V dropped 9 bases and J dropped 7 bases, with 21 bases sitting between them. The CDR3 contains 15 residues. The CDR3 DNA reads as TGTGCCAGCCGGAGGGGAGGGGGGCTCGTTGAAAAACTGTTTTTT. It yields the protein CASRRGGGLVEKLFF.

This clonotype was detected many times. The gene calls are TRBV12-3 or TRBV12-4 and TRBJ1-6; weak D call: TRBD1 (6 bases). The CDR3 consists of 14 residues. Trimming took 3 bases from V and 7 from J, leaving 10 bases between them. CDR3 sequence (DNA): TGTGCCAGCAGTTTCAACAGGGAGAATTCACCCCTCCACTTT. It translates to CASSFNRENSPLHF.

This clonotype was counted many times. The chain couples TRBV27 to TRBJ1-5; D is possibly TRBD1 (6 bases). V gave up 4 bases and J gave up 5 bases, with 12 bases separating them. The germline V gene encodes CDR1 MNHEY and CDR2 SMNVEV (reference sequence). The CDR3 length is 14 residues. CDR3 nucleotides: TGTGCCAGCAGTTCGGGGGGGGCCCATCAGCCCCAGCATTTT. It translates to CASSSGGAHQPQHF.

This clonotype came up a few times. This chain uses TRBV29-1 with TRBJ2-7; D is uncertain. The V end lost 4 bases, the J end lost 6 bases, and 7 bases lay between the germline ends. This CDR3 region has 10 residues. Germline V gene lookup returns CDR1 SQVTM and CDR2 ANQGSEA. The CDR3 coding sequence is TGCAGCGTTGTAGGGTCCGAGCAGTACTTC. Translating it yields CSVVGSEQYF.

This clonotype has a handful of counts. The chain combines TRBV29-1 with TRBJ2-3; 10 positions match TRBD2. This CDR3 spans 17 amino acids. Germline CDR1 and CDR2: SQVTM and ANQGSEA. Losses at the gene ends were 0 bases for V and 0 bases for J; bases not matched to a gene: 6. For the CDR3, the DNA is TGCAGCGTTGAAGAGTTCCTAGCGGGAGTAAGCACAGATACGCAGTATTTT. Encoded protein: CSVEEFLAGVSTDTQYF.

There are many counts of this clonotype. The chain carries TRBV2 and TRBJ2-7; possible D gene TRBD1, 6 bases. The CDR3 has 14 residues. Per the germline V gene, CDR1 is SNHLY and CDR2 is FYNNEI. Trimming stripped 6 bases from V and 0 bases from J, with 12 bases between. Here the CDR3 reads CASRRQESSYEQYF. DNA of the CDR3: TGTGCCAGCAGGAGACAGGAGAGCTCCTACGAGCAGTACTTC.

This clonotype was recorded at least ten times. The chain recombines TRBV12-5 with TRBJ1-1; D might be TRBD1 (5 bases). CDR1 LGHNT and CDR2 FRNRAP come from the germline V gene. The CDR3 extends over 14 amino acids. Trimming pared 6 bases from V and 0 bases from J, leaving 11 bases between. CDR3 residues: CASGIQVMNTEAFF. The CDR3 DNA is TGTGCTAGTGGGATACAGGTTATGAACACTGAAGCTTTCTTT.